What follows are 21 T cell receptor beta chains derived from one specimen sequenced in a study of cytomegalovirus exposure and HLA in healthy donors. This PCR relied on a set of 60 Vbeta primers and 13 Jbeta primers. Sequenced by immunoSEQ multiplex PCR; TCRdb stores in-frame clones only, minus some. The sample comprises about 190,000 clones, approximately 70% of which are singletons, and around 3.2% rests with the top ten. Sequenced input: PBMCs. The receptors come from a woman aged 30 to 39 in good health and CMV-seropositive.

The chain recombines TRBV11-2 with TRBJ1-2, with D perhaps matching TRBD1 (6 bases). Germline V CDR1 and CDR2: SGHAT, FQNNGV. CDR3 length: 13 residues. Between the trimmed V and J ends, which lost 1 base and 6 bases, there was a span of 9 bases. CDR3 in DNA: TGTGCCAGCAGCTTAGTGGACAGAGATGGCTACACCTTC. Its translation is CASSLVDRDGYTF.

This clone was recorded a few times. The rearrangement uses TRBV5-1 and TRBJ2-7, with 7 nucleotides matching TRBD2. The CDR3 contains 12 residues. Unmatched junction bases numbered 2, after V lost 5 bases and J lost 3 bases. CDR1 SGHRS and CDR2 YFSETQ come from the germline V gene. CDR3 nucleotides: TGCGCCAGCAGAGGCGGGGGCTACGAGCAGTACTTC. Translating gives CASRGGGYEQYF.

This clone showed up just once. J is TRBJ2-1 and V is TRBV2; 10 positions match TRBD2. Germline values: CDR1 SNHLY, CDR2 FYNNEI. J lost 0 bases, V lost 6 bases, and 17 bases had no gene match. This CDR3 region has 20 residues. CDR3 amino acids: CASRDSQTGLARGSYNEQFF. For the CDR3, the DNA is TGTGCCAGCAGGGACAGCCAAACGGGACTAGCGAGAGGCTCCTACAATGAGCAGTTCTTC.

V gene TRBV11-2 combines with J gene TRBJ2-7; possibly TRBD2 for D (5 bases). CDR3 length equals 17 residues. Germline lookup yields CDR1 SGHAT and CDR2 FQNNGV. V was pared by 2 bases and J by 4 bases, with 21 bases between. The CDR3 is CASSLRRNPGLSYEQYF. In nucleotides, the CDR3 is TGTGCCAGCAGCTTACGGAGGAACCCCGGATTGAGTTACGAGCAGTACTTC.

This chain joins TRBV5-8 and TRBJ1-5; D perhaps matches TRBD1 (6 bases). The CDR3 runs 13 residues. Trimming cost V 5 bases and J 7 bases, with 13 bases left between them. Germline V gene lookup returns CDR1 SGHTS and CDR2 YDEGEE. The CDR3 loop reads CASRPGVNQPQHF. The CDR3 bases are TGTGCCAGCAGGCCAGGGGTTAACCAGCCCCAGCATTTT.

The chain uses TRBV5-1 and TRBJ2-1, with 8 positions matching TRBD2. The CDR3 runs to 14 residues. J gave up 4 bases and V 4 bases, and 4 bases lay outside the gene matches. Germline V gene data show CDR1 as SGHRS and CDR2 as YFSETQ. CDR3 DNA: TGCGCCAGCAGCACACTAGCGGATTACAATGAGCAGTTCTTC. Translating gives CASSTLADYNEQFF.

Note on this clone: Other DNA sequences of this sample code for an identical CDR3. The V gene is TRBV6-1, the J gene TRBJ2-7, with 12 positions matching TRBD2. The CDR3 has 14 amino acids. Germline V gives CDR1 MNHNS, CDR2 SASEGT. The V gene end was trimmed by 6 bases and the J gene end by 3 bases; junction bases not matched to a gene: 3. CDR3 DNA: TGTGCCAGCAGAAGACTAGCGGGAGACTACGAGCAGTACTTC. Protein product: CASRRLAGDYEQYF.

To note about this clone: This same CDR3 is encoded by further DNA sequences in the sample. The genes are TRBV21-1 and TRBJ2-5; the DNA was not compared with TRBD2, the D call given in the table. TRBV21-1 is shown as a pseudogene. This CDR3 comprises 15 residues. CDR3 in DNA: TGTGCCAGCAGCAACCCGCCGGGGGGGCGAGAGACCCAGTACTTC. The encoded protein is CASSNPPGGRETQYF.

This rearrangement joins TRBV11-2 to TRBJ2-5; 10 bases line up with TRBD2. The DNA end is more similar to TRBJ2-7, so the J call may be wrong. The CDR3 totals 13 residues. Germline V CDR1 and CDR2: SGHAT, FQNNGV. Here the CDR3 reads CASSWTSGYEQYF. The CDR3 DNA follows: TGTGCCAGCAGTTGGACTAGCGGCTACGAGCAGTACTTC.

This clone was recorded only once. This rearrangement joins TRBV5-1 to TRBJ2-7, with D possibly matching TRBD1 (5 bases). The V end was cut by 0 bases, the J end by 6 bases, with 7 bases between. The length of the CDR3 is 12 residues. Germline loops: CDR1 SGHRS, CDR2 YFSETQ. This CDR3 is CASSLEGPEQYF. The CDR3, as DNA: TGCGCCAGCAGCTTGGAGGGGCCCGAGCAGTACTTC.

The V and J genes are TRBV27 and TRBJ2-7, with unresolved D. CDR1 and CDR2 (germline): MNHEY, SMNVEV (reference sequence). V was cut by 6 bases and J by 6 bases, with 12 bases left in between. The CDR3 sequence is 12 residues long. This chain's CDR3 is CASSQTTREQYF. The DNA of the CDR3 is TGTGCCAGCAGCCAGACAACCCGCGAGCAGTACTTC.

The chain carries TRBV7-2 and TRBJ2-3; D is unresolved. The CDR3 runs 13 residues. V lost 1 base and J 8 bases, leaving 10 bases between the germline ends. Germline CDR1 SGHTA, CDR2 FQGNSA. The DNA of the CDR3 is TGTGCCAGCAGCTTAGAACCCGCAGGTACGCAGTATTTT. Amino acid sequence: CASSLEPAGTQYF.

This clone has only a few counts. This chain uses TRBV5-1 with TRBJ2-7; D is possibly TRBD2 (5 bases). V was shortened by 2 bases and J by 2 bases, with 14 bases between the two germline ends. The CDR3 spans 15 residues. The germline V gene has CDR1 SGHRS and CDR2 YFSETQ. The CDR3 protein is CASSFGLGPTYEQYF. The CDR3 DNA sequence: TGCGCCAGCAGCTTCGGACTGGGCCCGACCTACGAGCAGTACTTC.

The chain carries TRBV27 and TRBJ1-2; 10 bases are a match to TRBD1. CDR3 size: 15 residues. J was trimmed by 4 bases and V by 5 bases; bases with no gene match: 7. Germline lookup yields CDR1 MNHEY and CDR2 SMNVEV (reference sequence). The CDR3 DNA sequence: TGTGCCAGCAGTCCCGACAGGGGGCGCGCCTATGGCTACACCTTC. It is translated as CASSPDRGRAYGYTF.

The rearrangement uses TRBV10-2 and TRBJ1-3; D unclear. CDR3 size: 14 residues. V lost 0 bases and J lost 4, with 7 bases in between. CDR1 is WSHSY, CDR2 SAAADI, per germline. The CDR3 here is CASSESGRGNTIYF. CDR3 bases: TGCGCCAGCAGTGAGTCAGGGAGAGGAAACACCATATATTTT.

CDR3 nucleotides: TGCGCCAGCAGCTTCTCGAGCGGGAGAGGAGAGACCCAGTACTTC. This gives the protein CASSFSSGRGETQYF. The rearrangement joins TRBV5-1 to TRBJ2-5; 8 bases line up with TRBD2. V shed 2 bases and J 4 bases; nucleotides not matched to a gene: 7. The germline V gene encodes CDR1 SGHRS and CDR2 YFSETQ. CDR3 length: 15 residues.

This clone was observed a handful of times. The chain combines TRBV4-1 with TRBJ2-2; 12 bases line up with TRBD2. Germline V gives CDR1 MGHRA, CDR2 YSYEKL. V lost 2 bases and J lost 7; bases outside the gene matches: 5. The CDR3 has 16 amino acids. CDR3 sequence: CASSQLAGGPGGELFF. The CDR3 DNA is TGCGCCAGCAGCCAACTAGCGGGAGGGCCGGGCGGGGAGCTGTTTTTT.

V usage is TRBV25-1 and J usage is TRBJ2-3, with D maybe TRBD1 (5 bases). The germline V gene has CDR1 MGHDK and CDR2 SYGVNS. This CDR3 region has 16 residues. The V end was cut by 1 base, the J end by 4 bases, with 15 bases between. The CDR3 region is CASSEFGRAGADTQYF. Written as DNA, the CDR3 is TGTGCCAGCAGTGAATTCGGCAGGGCCGGAGCAGATACGCAGTATTTT.

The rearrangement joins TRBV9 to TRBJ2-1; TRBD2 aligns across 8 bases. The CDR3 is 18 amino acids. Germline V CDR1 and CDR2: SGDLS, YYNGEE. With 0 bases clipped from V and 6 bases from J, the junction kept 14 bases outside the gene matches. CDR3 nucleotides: TGTGCCAGCAGCGTAGTCTCGGGAACTAGCGGAATAGGCAATGAGCAGTTCTTC. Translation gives CASSVVSGTSGIGNEQFF.

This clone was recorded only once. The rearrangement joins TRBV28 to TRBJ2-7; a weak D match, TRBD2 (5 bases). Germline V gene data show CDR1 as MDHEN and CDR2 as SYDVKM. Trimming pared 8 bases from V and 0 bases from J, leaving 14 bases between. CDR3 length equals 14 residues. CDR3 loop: CASVGSGSSYEQYF. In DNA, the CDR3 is TGTGCCAGCGTCGGAAGCGGTAGCTCCTACGAGCAGTACTTC.

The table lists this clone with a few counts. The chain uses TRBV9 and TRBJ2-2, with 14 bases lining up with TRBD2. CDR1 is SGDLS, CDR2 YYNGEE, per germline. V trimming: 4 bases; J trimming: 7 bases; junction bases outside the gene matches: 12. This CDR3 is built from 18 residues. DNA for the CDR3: TGTGCCAGCAGCCAAGGGACTAGCGGGAGAAGGTTGGGCGGGGAGCTGTTTTTT. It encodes CASSQGTSGRRLGGELFF.